Below are 25 T cell receptor beta chains sequenced from a single sample in a study of cytomegalovirus exposure and HLA in healthy donors. Primers for the PCR totalled 60 Vbeta and 13 Jbeta. Sequencing used immunoSEQ multiplex PCR; TCRdb keeps in-frame clones, though not all of them. The sample holds some 170,000 clones, roughly 82% seen once. Input material: PBMCs. Receptors originate from a man aged 45-65 years in good health and CMV-seropositive.

DNA for the CDR3: TGTGCCAGCAGCTCCCGGGTGCAGCCGACAGATACGCAGTATTTT. Amino acid sequence: CASSSRVQPTDTQYF. V and J are TRBV9 and TRBJ2-3, with no clear D. The V end was cut by 4 bases, the J end by 3 bases, with 15 bases between. In germline, CDR1 is SGDLS, CDR2 YYNGEE. The CDR3 length is 15 residues.

The chain links TRBV27 to TRBJ1-1, with D possibly matching TRBD1 (5 bases). This CDR3 spans 17 amino acids. Trimming shortened V by 4 bases and J by 1 base, and 19 bases separated the two germline ends. Germline V lookup: CDR1 MNHEY, CDR2 SMNVEV (reference sequence). CDR3 in DNA: TGTGCCAGCAGTTACATTCGCCCTCAAACAGGGAACACTGAAGCTTTCTTT. It yields the protein CASSYIRPQTGNTEAFF.

V and J are TRBV18 and TRBJ2-5; D not certain. This CDR3 has 14 amino acids. Trimming stripped 4 bases from V and 2 bases from J, with 11 bases between. The germline V gene encodes CDR1 KGHSH and CDR2 LQKENI. The CDR3 DNA sequence: TGTGCCAGCTCACGGTCAGTGATACAAGAGACCCAGTACTTC. Its protein product is CASSRSVIQETQYF.

The chain combines TRBV19 with TRBJ1-2; no clear D. Trimming stripped 7 bases from V and 7 bases from J, with 16 bases between. The CDR3 is 13 residues long. Germline CDR1 LNHDA, CDR2 SQIVND (reference sequence). CDR3 nucleotide sequence: TGTGCCAGTACCCAGGACTTTGCGGGTGGCTACACCTTC. Translation gives CASTQDFAGGYTF. The full variable domain, completed using reference TRBV19 and TRBJ1-2, is DGGITQSPKYLFRKEGQNVTLSCEQNLNHDAMYWYRQDPGQGLRLIYYSQIVNDFQKGDIAEGYSVSREKKESFPLTVTSAQKNPTAFYLCASTQDFAGGYTFGSGTRLTVV.

This clone was picked up one time. V usage is TRBV5-4 and J usage is TRBJ2-1; 9 bases map to TRBD2. The germline CDR1 and CDR2 sequences are SGHNT and YYREEE (reference sequence). Trimming at V came to 0 bases and at J to 5 bases, leaving 3 bases not matched to a gene. The CDR3 consists of 15 residues. The CDR3 coding sequence is TGTGCCAGCAGCTTGGGACTAGCGGCAAACAATGAGCAGTTCTTC. Translating gives CASSLGLAANNEQFF. The whole variable domain, remainder taken from reference TRBV5-4 and TRBJ2-1, is ETGVTQSPTHLIKTRGQQVTLRCSSQSGHNTVSWYQQALGQGPQFIFQYYREEENGRGNFPPRFSGLQFPNYSSELNVNALELDDSALYLCASSLGLAANNEQFFGPGTRLTVL.

The genes are TRBV4-3 and TRBJ1-2; 9 nucleotides line up with TRBD1. The J segment lost 7 bases and the V segment lost 0 bases, leaving 3 bases of the junction unmatched. The CDR3 extends over 14 amino acids. CDR1 and CDR2 (germline): LGHNA, YSLEER. This chain's CDR3 is CASSQDGTGRGYTF. CDR3 bases: TGCGCCAGCAGCCAAGATGGGACAGGGCGTGGCTACACCTTC.

The gene calls are TRBV6-1 and TRBJ2-7; 7 positions match TRBD2. The CDR3 runs 14 residues. The V gene end was trimmed by 2 bases and the J gene end by 3 bases; junction bases not matched to a gene: 4. Germline V gene sequence: CDR1 MNHNS, CDR2 SASEGT. The DNA of the CDR3 is TGTGCCAGCAGTGAACAGGGAGGGGTCTACGAGCAGTACTTC. This encodes CASSEQGGVYEQYF.

This sequence joins TRBV6-5 and TRBJ1-5, with 9 nucleotides matching TRBD1. The germline CDR1 and CDR2 sequences are MNHEY and SVGAGI. After removal of 5 bases from V and 7 bases from J, the junction contained 6 bases not matched to a gene. The CDR3 totals 14 residues. As DNA, the CDR3 is TGTGCCAGCAGTGAGACAGGGGGAGGCCAGCCCCAGCATTTT. This encodes CASSETGGGQPQHF.

This rearrangement joins TRBV10-3 to TRBJ2-7; 11 positions match TRBD1. Germline V gene sequence: CDR1 ENHRY, CDR2 SYGVKD. J lost 3 bases, V lost 3 bases, and 4 bases had no gene match. The CDR3 covers 15 residues. CDR3 sequence (DNA): TGTGCCATCAGTGATGGGGGGACAGGGGGCTACGAGCAGTACTTC. It is translated as CAISDGGTGGYEQYF.

The V call is TRBV6-6, the J call TRBJ2-3, with TRBD2 matching 7 bases. Germline lookup yields CDR1 MNHNY and CDR2 SVGAGI (reference sequence). V trimming: 0 bases; J trimming: 15 bases; junction bases outside the gene matches: 12. The CDR3 consists of 14 residues. Here the CDR3 DNA reads TGTGCCAGCAGTTACTCGACGGAGGGAGGGCCTCAATATTTT. Translation: CASSYSTEGGPQYF.

The CDR3 spells CASSHPDRGLGEQYF. Here the CDR3 DNA reads TGTGCCAGCAGTCACCCCGACAGGGGGCTCGGAGAGCAGTACTTC. The rearrangement uses TRBV28 and TRBJ2-7; TRBD1 agrees at 10 bases. V gave up 5 bases and J gave up 7 bases; unmatched junction bases: 11. Germline V gene sequence: CDR1 MDHEN, CDR2 SYDVKM. The CDR3 has 15 residues.

The chain has TRBV11-1 and TRBJ2-1, with 10 bases identical to TRBD1. Unmatched junction bases numbered 4, after V lost 1 base and J lost 4 bases. Germline V lookup: CDR1 SGHAT, CDR2 FQDESV (reference sequence). The CDR3 is made up of 16 amino acids. The CDR3 sequence: CASSLVGTGVYNEQFF. In DNA, the CDR3 is TGTGCCAGCAGCTTAGTTGGGACAGGGGTTTACAATGAGCAGTTCTTC. Filled out from reference TRBV11-1 and TRBJ2-1, the complete variable domain reads EAEVAQSPRYKITEKSQAVAFWCDPISGHATLYWYRQILGQGPELLVQFQDESVVDDSQLPKDRFSAERLKGVDSTLKIQPAELGDSAMYLCASSLVGTGVYNEQFFGPGTRLTVL.

This chain links TRBV11-2 with TRBJ1-4, with unresolved D. Trimming removed 6 bases at V and 4 bases at J, with 12 bases between. Looked up from germline, CDR1 is SGHAT and CDR2 is FQNNGV. The CDR3 runs 14 residues. In DNA, the CDR3 is TGTGCCAGCAGGGCGGGTCAGAATAATGAAAAACTGTTTTTT. It is translated as CASRAGQNNEKLFF.

This chain joins TRBV5-6 and TRBJ1-2, with D unresolved. CDR1 and CDR2 (germline): SGHDT, YYEEEE. The CDR3 extends over 13 amino acids. Trimming shortened V by 4 bases and J by 2 bases, and 9 bases separated the two germline ends. The CDR3 DNA reads as TGTGCCAGCAGCCAACCAGGAAACTATGGCTACACCTTC. Translating it yields CASSQPGNYGYTF.

This clone showed up just a few times. V usage is TRBV25-1 and J usage is TRBJ2-2; TRBD1 matches at 8 bases. This CDR3 spans 14 amino acids. V dropped 6 bases and J dropped 5; count of bases not matched to a gene: 5. CDR1 and CDR2 from the germline V gene are MGHDK and SYGVNS. The CDR3 region is CASSLTGDTGELFF. CDR3 DNA: TGTGCCAGCAGCCTGACAGGGGATACCGGGGAGCTGTTTTTT.

The chain couples TRBV29-1 to TRBJ2-7, with 10 bases matching TRBD2. Germline V CDR1 and CDR2: SQVTM, ANQGSEA. This CDR3 has 15 amino acids. Trimming took 3 bases from V and 4 from J; bases not matched to a gene: 9. CDR3 in DNA: TGCAGCGTTGAGCAGCGGGAGGGCCATCCGTACGAGCAGTACTTC. Its translation: CSVEQREGHPYEQYF.

As concerns this clone: This CDR3 is also generated by other DNA sequences in the sample. The CDR3: CASSFGQGLNQPQHF. In nucleotides, the CDR3 is TGTGCCAGCAGTTTCGGACAGGGACTCAATCAGCCCCAGCATTTT. The J gene is TRBJ1-5, the V gene TRBV7-2, with 8 bases that match TRBD1. Germline CDR1 and CDR2: SGHTA and FQGNSA. J was trimmed by 3 bases and V by 6 bases; bases with no gene match: 7. The CDR3 runs to 15 residues.

The J gene is TRBJ1-4, the V gene TRBV30; D call uncertain. The CDR3 loop spans 15 amino acids. Germline V CDR1 and CDR2: GTSNPN, SVGIG (reference sequence). Trimming removed 0 bases at V and 10 bases at J, with 18 bases between. The DNA for the CDR3 is TGTGCCTGGAGTGTACTAGGCCAAGGGATGGTAAAACTGTTTTTT. It encodes CAWSVLGQGMVKLFF.

The genes are TRBV5-1 and TRBJ2-3, with D perhaps matching TRBD2 (6 bases). Germline CDR1 reads SGHRS; CDR2 reads YFSETQ. The germline V and J ends were trimmed by 1 base and 0 bases, with 15 bases remaining between them. The CDR3 spans 17 residues. The DNA of the CDR3 is TGCGCCAGCAGCTTGTCCTTTGCGGGGACTAGCACAGATACGCAGTATTTT. Translation gives CASSLSFAGTSTDTQYF.

The V gene is TRBV28, the J gene TRBJ1-2; D gene ambiguous. Germline CDR1 reads MDHEN; CDR2 reads SYDVKM. V was cut by 4 bases and J by 7 bases, with 10 bases left in between. There are 12 residues in the CDR3. The CDR3 bases are TGTGCCAGCAGTTCTACCTCACGTGGCTACACCTTC. Its protein product is CASSSTSRGYTF.

The chain recombines TRBV7-2 with TRBJ1-1, with unresolved D. Germline V CDR1 and CDR2: SGHTA, FQGNSA. V was cut by 1 base and J by 3 bases, with 9 bases left in between. CDR3 length: 14 amino acids. This CDR3 is CASSLDWSYTEAFF. The CDR3, as DNA: TGTGCCAGCAGCTTAGATTGGAGTTACACTGAAGCTTTCTTT.

This clone appeared once. The V call is TRBV4-2, the J call TRBJ1-3; the D gene is possibly TRBD1 (5 bases). The V end lost 0 bases, the J end lost 1 base, and 10 bases lay between the germline ends. Germline V gene data show CDR1 as LGHNA and CDR2 as YNFKEQ. This CDR3 contains 16 residues. CDR3 amino acids: CASSQEDRQSGNTIYF. CDR3 coding DNA: TGTGCCAGCAGCCAAGAGGACCGACAGTCTGGAAACACCATATATTTT.

V is TRBV7-9 and J is TRBJ2-7, with a possible D match to TRBD2 (5 bases). This CDR3 spans 15 amino acids. Trimming removed 0 bases from V and 2 bases from J, with 11 bases in between. Per germline, CDR1 SEHNR and CDR2 FQNEAQ (reference sequence). The DNA for the CDR3 is TGTGCCAGCAGCTTAGCTGGCGGGCCCACCTACGAGCAGTACTTC. Translation gives CASSLAGGPTYEQYF.

The chain employs TRBV28 and TRBJ1-2, with D tentatively TRBD1 (5 bases). With 6 bases removed from V and 6 bases from J, the gap between germline ends came to 23 bases. There are 16 residues in the CDR3. Germline CDR1 MDHEN, CDR2 SYDVKM. The CDR3 DNA follows: TGTGCCAGCAGCCCTGGGACCCGGACGGGAGGGGATGGCTACACCTTC. It yields the protein CASSPGTRTGGDGYTF.

V and J are TRBV5-4 and TRBJ2-4; possible D gene TRBD1, 5 bases. CDR3 length: 16 residues. V dropped 0 bases and J dropped 0 bases, with 10 bases sitting between them. Germline-derived CDR1 and CDR2 are SGHNT and YYREEE (reference sequence). CDR3 loop: CASSLGQGEAKNIQYF. The DNA of the CDR3 is TGTGCCAGCAGCTTGGGGCAGGGCGAAGCCAAAAACATTCAGTACTTC. Full variable domain (rest looked up from reference TRBV5-4 and TRBJ2-4): ETGVTQSPTHLIKTRGQQVTLRCSSQSGHNTVSWYQQALGQGPQFIFQYYREEENGRGNFPPRFSGLQFPNYSSELNVNALELDDSALYLCASSLGQGEAKNIQYFGAGTRLSVL.